This T cell receptor beta chain was retrieved from a study of cytomegalovirus exposure and HLA in healthy donors. Germline V CDR1 and CDR2: LNHNV, YYDKDF (reference sequence). The CDR3 is 15 residues long. V was clipped by 0 bases and J by 5 bases, with 11 bases between them. Regarding the study as a whole: Exclusion applied to some V segments, including TRBV6-2 and TRBV6-3, as they were indistinguishable. Among the sequence variants, a highly shared cluster was likely an artifact of sequencing. The listing of 150 to 200 TCR beta chains classed them as cytomegalovirus-associated.

The PCR ran on 60 Vbeta and 13 Jbeta primers. Measured with immunoSEQ multiplex PCR; TCRdb has only the in-frame clones, and not every one. Here the sample spans some 270,000 clones, 80% to 95% being singletons. Only a few counts were recorded for this clone. The antigen is undetermined. This sequence originates from a girl aged 2-15 years in good health and CMV-seronegative. Material: PBMCs. The chain has TRBV15 and TRBJ1-5, with a tentative D call TRBD1 (5 bases). The CDR3 coding sequence is TGTGCCACCAGCAGAGATCAAGGGGCGCATCAGCCCCAGCATTTT. Amino acid sequence: CATSRDQGAHQPQHF. Filled out from reference TRBV15 and TRBJ1-5, the complete variable domain reads DAMVIQNPRYQVTQFGKPVTLSCSQTLNHNVMYWYQQKSSQAPKLLFHYYDKDFNNEADTPDNFQSRRPNTSFCFLDIRSPGLGDTAMYLCATSRDQGAHQPQHFGDGTRLSIL.